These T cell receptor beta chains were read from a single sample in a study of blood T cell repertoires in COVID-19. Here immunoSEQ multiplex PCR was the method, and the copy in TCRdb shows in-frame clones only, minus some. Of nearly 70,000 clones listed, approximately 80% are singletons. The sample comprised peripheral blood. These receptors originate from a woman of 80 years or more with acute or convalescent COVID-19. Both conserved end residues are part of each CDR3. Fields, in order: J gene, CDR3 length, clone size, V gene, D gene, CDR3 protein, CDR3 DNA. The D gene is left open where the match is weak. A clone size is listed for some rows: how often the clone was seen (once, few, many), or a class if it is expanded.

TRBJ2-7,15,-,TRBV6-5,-,CASRRKGRNGYEQYF,TGTGCCAGCAGACGGAAGGGGCGGAACGGCTACGAGCAGTACTTC
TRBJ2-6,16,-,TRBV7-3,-,CASSSGVSSGANVLTF,TGTGCCAGCAGCTCCGGTGTGAGCTCTGGGGCCAACGTCCTGACTTTC
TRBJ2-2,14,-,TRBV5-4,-,CASSLGRGNGELFF,TGTGCCAGCAGCTTGGGGAGGGGTAACGGGGAGCTGTTTTTT
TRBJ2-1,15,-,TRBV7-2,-,CASSLVGGSYNEQFF,TGTGCCAGCAGCTTAGTGGGGGGTTCCTACAATGAGCAGTTCTTC
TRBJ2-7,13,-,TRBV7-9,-,CASSLPTGHEQYF,TGTGCCAGCAGCTTACCTACGGGTCACGAGCAGTACTTC
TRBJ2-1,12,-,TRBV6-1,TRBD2,CASSFSGDEQFF,TGTGCCAGCAGTTTTAGCGGGGACGAGCAGTTCTTC
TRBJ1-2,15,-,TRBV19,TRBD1,CASSIDWTGRYGYTF,TGTGCCAGTAGTATAGACTGGACAGGACGCTATGGCTACACCTTC
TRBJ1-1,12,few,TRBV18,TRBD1,CASSLDRDEAFF,TGTGCCAGCTCACTTGACAGGGATGAAGCTTTCTTT
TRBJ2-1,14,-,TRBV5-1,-,CASSFGSSYNEQFF,TGCGCCAGCAGCTTCGGGAGCTCCTACAATGAGCAGTTCTTC
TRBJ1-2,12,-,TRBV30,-,CAWSTFRGGYTF,TGTGCCTGGAGTACCTTTAGGGGTGGCTACACCTTC
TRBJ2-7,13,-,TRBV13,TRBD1,CASSRDRAHEQYF,TGTGCCAGCAGCCGCGACAGGGCTCACGAGCAGTACTTC
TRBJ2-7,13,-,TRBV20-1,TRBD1,CSASTGATYEQYF,TGCAGTGCTAGTACAGGGGCGACCTACGAGCAGTACTTC
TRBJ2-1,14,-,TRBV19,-,CASRGQVSNNEQFF,TGTGCCAGTAGGGGCCAGGTGTCGAACAATGAGCAGTTCTTC
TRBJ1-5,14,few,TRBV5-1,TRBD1,CASSGGQGGQPQHF,TGCGCCAGCAGCGGGGGGCAGGGGGGACAGCCCCAGCATTTT
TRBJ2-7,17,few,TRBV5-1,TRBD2,CASSLGIVAGGQNEQYF,TGCGCCAGCAGCTTGGGGATAGTGGCGGGGGGGCAAAACGAGCAGTACTTC
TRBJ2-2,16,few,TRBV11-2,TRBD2,CASSPQGRGRAGELFF,TGTGCCAGCAGCCCCCAAGGGAGGGGACGCGCCGGGGAGCTGTTTTTT
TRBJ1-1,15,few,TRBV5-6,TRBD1,CASSLWTGDSTEAFF,TGTGCCAGCAGCTTGTGGACAGGGGATAGCACTGAAGCTTTCTTT